Below are 18 T cell receptor beta chains sequenced from a single sample in a study of blood T cell repertoires in COVID-19. TCRdb keeps only in-frame clones here, not all; method: immunoSEQ multiplex PCR. This repertoire shows 450,000 to 500,000 clones, roughly 88% found once; its top ten account for approximately 3.4%. Sequenced sample: peripheral blood. These receptors originate from a human donor in a cohort sampled during active COVID-19.

This chain uses TRBV4-2 with TRBJ2-4; D possibly corresponds to TRBD2 (6 bases). The germline CDR1 and CDR2 sequences are LGHNA and YNFKEQ. The CDR3 is 15 residues long. Trimming left V 0 bases short and J 0 bases short, with 6 bases between. The CDR3 region has the DNA TGTGCCAGCAGCCAAGATAGCGGAGCCAAAAACATTCAGTACTTC. Amino acid sequence: CASSQDSGAKNIQYF.

The chain joins TRBV5-4 to TRBJ2-7, with 8 bases matching TRBD2. V trimming: 2 bases; J trimming: 5 bases; junction bases outside the gene matches: 6. CDR1 and CDR2 from the germline V gene are SGHNT and YYREEE (reference sequence). The CDR3 totals 14 residues. The CDR3 DNA follows: TGTGCCAGCAGCTTAAGCGGGAGAGGGGACGAGCAGTACTTC. Protein sequence: CASSLSGRGDEQYF.

This clone was seen only once. The gene calls are TRBV29-1 and TRBJ1-1, with D possibly TRBD1 on 6 matching bases. Per germline, CDR1 SQVTM and CDR2 ANQGSEA. The CDR3 runs 13 residues. Trimming removed 2 bases at V and 0 bases at J, with 7 bases between. The CDR3: CSVEHRVNTEAFF. Written as DNA, the CDR3 is TGCAGCGTTGAACACAGGGTGAACACTGAAGCTTTCTTT. Combining the CDR3 with reference TRBV29-1 and TRBJ1-1 gives the whole variable domain SAVISQKPSRDICQRGTSLTIQCQVDSQVTMMFWYRQQPGQSLTLIATANQGSEATYESGFVIDKFPISRPNLTFSTLTVSNMSPEDSSIYLCSVEHRVNTEAFFGQGTRLTVV.

The chain combines TRBV7-2 with TRBJ1-2; no reliable D call. CDR3 length: 15 amino acids. From germline, CDR1 is SGHTA and CDR2 FQGNSA. Trimming stripped 0 bases from V and 6 bases from J, with 14 bases between. The CDR3 reads CASSLARFVGDGYTF. The DNA for the CDR3 is TGTGCCAGCAGCTTAGCTCGGTTCGTGGGCGATGGCTACACCTTC.

The chain is built from TRBV5-6 and TRBJ2-4, with 7 bases lining up with TRBD1. Looked up from germline, CDR1 is SGHDT and CDR2 is YYEEEE. The CDR3 totals 15 residues. V was clipped by 2 bases and J by 6 bases; unmatched bases: 8. The CDR3 DNA reads as TGTGCCAGCAGCTTTTATACAGGGGTAGGAAACATTCAGTACTTC. Its translation is CASSFYTGVGNIQYF.

The V and J genes are TRBV3-1 (or the pseudogene TRBV3-2) and TRBJ1-2; D perhaps matches TRBD1 (6 bases). Germline values: CDR1 LGHDT, CDR2 YNNKEL (reference sequence). Trimming took 0 bases from V and 4 from J, leaving 12 bases between them. This CDR3 has 15 residues. As DNA, the CDR3 is TGTGCCAGCAGCCAAGATCAACTGGGGGCCTATGGCTACACCTTC. Amino acids: CASSQDQLGAYGYTF.

The rearrangement joins TRBV6-4 to TRBJ1-2, with D possibly being TRBD1 (5 bases). V lost 6 bases and J 4 bases, leaving 18 bases between the germline ends. This CDR3 is built from 15 residues. Germline-derived CDR1 and CDR2 are MRHNA and SNTAGT. The CDR3 sequence: CASRADSSEGYGYTF. The CDR3, as DNA: TGTGCCAGCAGGGCCGACAGTTCCGAAGGCTATGGCTACACCTTC.

This clone was seen just once. The chain is built from TRBV28 and TRBJ1-2; no clear D. Trimming stripped 7 bases from V and 0 bases from J, with 15 bases between. The length of the CDR3 is 15 residues. The germline V gene encodes CDR1 MDHEN and CDR2 SYDVKM. The CDR3 DNA sequence: TGTGCCAGCACCCTAGGCGGAGGCCCTAACTATGGCTACACCTTC. Its translation is CASTLGGGPNYGYTF.

The chain has TRBV5-4 and TRBJ1-2, with 7 bases that match TRBD1. V was pared by 3 bases and J by 6 bases, with 11 bases of the junction left unmatched. The CDR3 runs 15 residues. Germline assignment: CDR1 SGHNT and CDR2 YYREEE (reference sequence). DNA for the CDR3: TGTGCCAGCAGCTCTCGACAGGGTAGGGCGGATGGCTACACCTTC. Amino acid sequence: CASSSRQGRADGYTF.

This chain uses TRBV14 with TRBJ1-2; perhaps TRBD1 as D (5 bases). Trimming left V 0 bases short and J 3 bases short, with 11 bases between. The CDR3 contains 15 residues. Germline V CDR1 and CDR2: SGHDN, FVKESK. The CDR3 sequence is CASSQDLGAHYGYTF. The CDR3 nucleotides read TGTGCCAGCAGCCAAGATCTAGGGGCCCACTATGGCTACACCTTC. The full variable domain, rest sourced from reference TRBV14 and TRBJ1-2, is EAGVTQFPSHSVIEKGQTVTLRCDPISGHDNLYWYRRVMGKEIKFLLHFVKESKQDESGMPNNRFLAERTGGTYSTLKVQPAELEDSGVYFCASSQDLGAHYGYTFGSGTRLTVV.

The V call is TRBV19, the J call TRBJ1-1; perhaps TRBD1 as D (5 bases). Trimming stripped 5 bases from V and 2 bases from J, with 12 bases between. This CDR3 spans 14 amino acids. Germline V gene lookup returns CDR1 LNHDA and CDR2 SQIVND (reference sequence). The CDR3 reads CASSQGAVNTEAFF. CDR3 nucleotides: TGTGCCAGTAGTCAGGGCGCGGTAAACACTGAAGCTTTCTTT. Variable domain in full (rest from reference TRBV19 and TRBJ1-1): DGGITQSPKYLFRKEGQNVTLSCEQNLNHDAMYWYRQDPGQGLRLIYYSQIVNDFQKGDIAEGYSVSREKKESFPLTVTSAQKNPTAFYLCASSQGAVNTEAFFGQGTRLTVV.

The chain is built from TRBV7-2 and TRBJ2-5; 9 positions match TRBD2. This CDR3 is 16 amino acids long. J was trimmed by 4 bases and V by 5 bases; bases with no gene match: 11. Germline-derived CDR1 and CDR2 are SGHTA and FQGNSA. The CDR3 reads CASSPGLARESETQYF. CDR3 sequence (DNA): TGTGCCAGCAGCCCCGGACTAGCGCGTGAATCAGAGACCCAGTACTTC.

V usage is TRBV28 and J usage is TRBJ1-5; 7 nucleotides match TRBD1. CDR1 is MDHEN, CDR2 SYDVKM, per germline. The CDR3 covers 14 residues. V was clipped by 1 base and J by 6 bases; unmatched bases: 3. CDR3 sequence: CASSLYRGGQPQHF. The CDR3 DNA reads TGTGCCAGCAGTTTATACAGGGGCGGTCAGCCCCAGCATTTT. The whole variable domain, remainder taken from reference TRBV28 and TRBJ1-5, is DVKVTQSSRYLVKRTGEKVFLECVQDMDHENMFWYRQDPGLGLRLIYFSYDVKMKEKGDIPEGYSVSREKKERFSLILESASTNQTSMYLCASSLYRGGQPQHFGDGTRLSIL.

This clone is a singleton in its sample. The gene calls are TRBV5-1 and TRBJ2-7, with a possible D match to TRBD1 (6 bases). Trimming shortened V by 4 bases and J by 5 bases, and 19 bases separated the two germline ends. The CDR3 length is 15 residues. Germline V gene data show CDR1 as SGHRS and CDR2 as YFSETQ. The CDR3 region is CASSTLQGMANEQYF. The CDR3 DNA follows: TGCGCCAGCAGCACTCTACAGGGTATGGCTAACGAGCAGTACTTC.

The CDR3: CASSESGTGPYNEQFF. CDR3 in DNA: TGTGCCAGCAGTGAATCCGGGACTGGACCCTACAATGAGCAGTTCTTC. The rearrangement joins TRBV2 to TRBJ2-1; TRBD2 might be the D (6 bases). CDR3 length equals 16 residues. The V and J ends lost 2 bases and 2 bases respectively, with 13 bases between them. Germline V gene data show CDR1 as SNHLY and CDR2 as FYNNEI.

The chain links TRBV7-6 to TRBJ2-2; no clear D gene. The germline V gene has CDR1 SGHVS and CDR2 FNYEAQ. The CDR3 length is 15 residues. V was cut by 4 bases and J by 2 bases, with 11 bases left in between. CDR3: CASSSGPGNTGELFF. The DNA for the CDR3 is TGTGCCAGCAGCTCAGGCCCAGGAAACACCGGGGAGCTGTTTTTT.

CDR3 DNA sequence: TGTGCCAGCAGTTTAACGGGAGCGGGAGGCGTCTCCTACGAGCAGTACTTC. It is translated as CASSLTGAGGVSYEQYF. V and J are TRBV27 and TRBJ2-7, with TRBD2 matching 9 bases. V was clipped by 2 bases and J by 0 bases; unmatched bases: 8. The germline CDR1 and CDR2 sequences are MNHEY and SMNVEV (reference sequence). The CDR3 covers 17 residues.

The V and J genes are TRBV7-3 and TRBJ2-3; 9 positions match TRBD2. V trimming: 1 base; J trimming: 5 bases; junction bases outside the gene matches: 4. Germline assignment: CDR1 SGHTA and CDR2 FQGTGA. The CDR3 extends over 15 amino acids. CDR3 loop: CASSLNPAGGDTQYF. The CDR3 DNA reads TGTGCCAGCAGCTTAAATCCAGCGGGAGGAGATACGCAGTATTTT.